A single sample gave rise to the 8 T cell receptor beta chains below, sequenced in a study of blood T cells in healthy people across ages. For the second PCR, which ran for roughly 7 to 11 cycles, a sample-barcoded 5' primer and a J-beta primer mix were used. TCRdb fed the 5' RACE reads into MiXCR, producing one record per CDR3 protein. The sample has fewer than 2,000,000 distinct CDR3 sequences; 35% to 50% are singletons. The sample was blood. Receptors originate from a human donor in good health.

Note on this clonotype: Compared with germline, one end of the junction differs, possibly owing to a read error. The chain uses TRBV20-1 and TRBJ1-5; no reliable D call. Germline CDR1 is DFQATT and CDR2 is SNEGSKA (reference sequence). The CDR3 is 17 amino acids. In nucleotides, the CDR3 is TGCAGTGCTAGGGGTAGCTCTAGCGGTCGGGTCAATCGGCCCCAGCATTTT. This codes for CSARGSSSGRVNRPQHF.

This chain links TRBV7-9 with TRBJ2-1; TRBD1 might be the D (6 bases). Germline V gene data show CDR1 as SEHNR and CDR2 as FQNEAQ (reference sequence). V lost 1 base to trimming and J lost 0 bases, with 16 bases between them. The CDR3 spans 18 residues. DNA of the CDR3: TGTGCCAGCAGCTTAGTTGGGGGCAGGGCCGGCTCCTACAATGAGCAGTTCTTC. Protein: CASSLVGGRAGSYNEQFF. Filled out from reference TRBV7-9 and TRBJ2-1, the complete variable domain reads DTGVSQNPRHKITKRGQNVTFRCDPISEHNRLYWYRQTLGQGPEFLTYFQNEAQLEKSRLLSDRFSAERPKGSFSTLEIQRTEQGDSAMYLCASSLVGGRAGSYNEQFFGPGTRLTVL.

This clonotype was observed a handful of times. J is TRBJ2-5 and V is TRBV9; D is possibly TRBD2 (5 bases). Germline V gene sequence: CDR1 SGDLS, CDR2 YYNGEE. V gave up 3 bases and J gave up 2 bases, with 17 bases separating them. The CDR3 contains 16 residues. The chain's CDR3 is CASSARSLDPQETQYF. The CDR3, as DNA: TGTGCCAGCAGCGCCCGATCACTAGACCCTCAAGAGACCCAGTACTTC.

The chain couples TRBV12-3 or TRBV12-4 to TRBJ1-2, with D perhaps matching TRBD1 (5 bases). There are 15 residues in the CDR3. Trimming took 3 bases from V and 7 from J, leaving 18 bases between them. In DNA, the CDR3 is TGTGCCAGCAGTTTGGCAGGGAGAAGCTACGGTGGCTACACCTTC. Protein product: CASSLAGRSYGGYTF.

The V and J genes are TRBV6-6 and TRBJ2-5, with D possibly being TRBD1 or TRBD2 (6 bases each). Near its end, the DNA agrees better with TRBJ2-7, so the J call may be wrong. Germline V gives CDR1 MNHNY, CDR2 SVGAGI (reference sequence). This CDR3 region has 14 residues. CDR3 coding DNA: TGTGCCAGCAGTGACGAGGGGGGATCCTACGAGCAGTACTTC. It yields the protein CASSDEGGSYEQYF.

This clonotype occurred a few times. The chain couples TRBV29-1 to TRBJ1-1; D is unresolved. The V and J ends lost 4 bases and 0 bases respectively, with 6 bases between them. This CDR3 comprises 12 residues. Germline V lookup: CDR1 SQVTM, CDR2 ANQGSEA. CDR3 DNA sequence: TGCAGCGTTGCAGTGTTGAACACTGAAGCTTTCTTT. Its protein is CSVAVLNTEAFF. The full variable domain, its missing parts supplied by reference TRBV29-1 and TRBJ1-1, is SAVISQKPSRDICQRGTSLTIQCQVDSQVTMMFWYRQQPGQSLTLIATANQGSEATYESGFVIDKFPISRPNLTFSTLTVSNMSPEDSSIYLCSVAVLNTEAFFGQGTRLTVV.

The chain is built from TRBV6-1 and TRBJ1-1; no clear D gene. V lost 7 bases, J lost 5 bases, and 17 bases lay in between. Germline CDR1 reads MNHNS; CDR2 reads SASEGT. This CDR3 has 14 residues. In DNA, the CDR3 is TGTGCCAGCATGGAGCGGGTCCGCATTACTGAAGCTTTCTTT. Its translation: CASMERVRITEAFF.

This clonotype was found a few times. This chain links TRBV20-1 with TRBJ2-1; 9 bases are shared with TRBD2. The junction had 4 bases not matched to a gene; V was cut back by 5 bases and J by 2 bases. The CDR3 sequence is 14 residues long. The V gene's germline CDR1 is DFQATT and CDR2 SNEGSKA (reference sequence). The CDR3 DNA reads TGCAGTGCTCTTCCTAGCGGGGCCTACAATGAGCAGTTCTTC. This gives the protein CSALPSGAYNEQFF.